Presented here are 31 T cell receptor beta chains from one specimen sequenced in a study of tumor-infiltrating lymphocytes in localized non-small cell lung cancer. Generated by immunoSEQ multiplex PCR, the TCRdb table keeps only in-frame clones and is missing some. The sample contains 7,200 or so clones, less than 80% of which appear only once. The sample taken for sequencing was lung tumor tissue. The receptor source for this set is a human donor with non-small cell lung cancer.

This chain links TRBV7-9 with TRBJ2-3; 7 nucleotides line up with TRBD2. The V gene end was trimmed by 4 bases and the J gene end by 6 bases; junction bases not matched to a gene: 16. CDR1 SEHNR and CDR2 FQNEAQ come from the germline V gene (reference sequence). This CDR3 spans 17 amino acids. The CDR3 DNA reads TGTGCCAGCAGCTCCAAACTGAGCGGGACCAGAGGGGATACGCAGTATTTT. Encoded protein: CASSSKLSGTRGDTQYF.

As concerns this clone: The junction differs from germline at one of its ends, possibly a read error. The V gene is TRBV19, the J gene TRBJ2-1; the match to TRBD2 covers 8 bases. This CDR3 is 14 amino acids long. Germline CDR1 is LNHDA and CDR2 is SQIVND (reference sequence). The chain's CDR3 is CASSFRGGYNKQFF. The CDR3 coding sequence is TGTGCCAGTAGTTTCCGCGGGGGGTACAATAAGCAGTTCTTC.

This chain joins TRBV9 and TRBJ2-5; TRBD1 aligns across 7 bases. The CDR3 length is 15 residues. Germline V gene data show CDR1 as SGDLS and CDR2 as YYNGEE. After removal of 4 bases from V and 1 base from J, the junction contained 7 bases not matched to a gene. This chain's CDR3 is CASSRDSGIQETQYF. CDR3 bases: TGTGCCAGCAGCCGGGACAGCGGAATCCAAGAGACCCAGTACTTC.

The rearrangement links TRBV9 to TRBJ2-3; possibly TRBD2 for D (5 bases). Trimming removed 4 bases from V and 4 bases from J, with 13 bases in between. CDR1 and CDR2 from the germline V gene are SGDLS and YYNGEE. This CDR3 has 14 amino acids. The CDR3 region is CASSFNSVADTQYF. DNA of the CDR3: TGTGCCAGCAGCTTCAATAGCGTCGCAGATACGCAGTATTTT. The full variable domain, in which reference TRBV9 and TRBJ2-3 provide the parts outside the CDR3, is DSGVTQTPKHLITATGQRVTLRCSPRSGDLSVYWYQQSLDQGLQFLIQYYNGEERAKGNILERFSAQQFPDLHSELNLSSLELGDSALYFCASSFNSVADTQYFGPGTRLTVL.

This clone was counted a few times. This chain uses TRBV7-9 with TRBJ1-2; the match to TRBD1 covers 7 bases. CDR1 is SEHNR, CDR2 FQNEAQ, per germline (reference sequence). The ends lost 8 bases at V and 3 bases at J; junction bases unmatched: 9. The CDR3 consists of 14 residues. The CDR3 DNA is TGTGCCAGCCGACCTGGTCAGGGGGACTATGGCTACACCTTC. Amino acid sequence: CASRPGQGDYGYTF.

This clone is termed medium-sized. V usage is TRBV20-1 and J usage is TRBJ2-5; D is uncertain. The V and J ends lost 0 bases and 5 bases respectively, with 4 bases between them. The length of the CDR3 is 11 residues. From germline, CDR1 is DFQATT and CDR2 SNEGSKA (reference sequence). CDR3 coding DNA: TGCAGTGCTAGAGATCTGGAGACCCAGTACTTC. Its protein is CSARDLETQYF.

The chain employs TRBV6-6 and TRBJ2-7; no clear D. The CDR3 is made up of 12 amino acids. V was clipped by 6 bases and J by 4 bases, with 10 bases between them. The V gene's germline CDR1 is MNHNY and CDR2 SVGAGI (reference sequence). The CDR3 reads CASSLRPYEQYF. The DNA of the CDR3 is TGTGCCAGCAGCCTGAGGCCTTACGAGCAGTACTTC.

This clone has a single count. The J gene is TRBJ2-5, the V gene TRBV30; 9 nucleotides line up with TRBD2. The germline gives CDR1 GTSNPN, CDR2 SVGIG (reference sequence). The CDR3 contains 15 residues. Trimming cost V 3 bases and J 4 bases; bases outside gene matches: 9. The CDR3 spells CAWRNSGRGGETQYF. CDR3 in DNA: TGTGCCTGGAGGAATAGCGGGAGAGGGGGAGAGACCCAGTACTTC.

This clone was recorded a few times. This chain joins TRBV6-1 and TRBJ1-3, with a tentative D call TRBD1 (5 bases). V was trimmed by 2 bases and J by 3 bases, leaving 11 bases between them. This CDR3 spans 15 amino acids. Germline CDR1 and CDR2: MNHNS and SASEGT. The CDR3 DNA reads TGTGCCAGCAGTGAAAAGGGACCGTTTGGAAACACCATATATTTT. Amino acid sequence: CASSEKGPFGNTIYF.

The J gene is TRBJ2-1, the V gene TRBV6-5, with 10 bases aligning to TRBD2. This CDR3 comprises 14 residues. V gave up 5 bases and J gave up 9 bases; unmatched junction bases: 7. Germline CDR1 and CDR2: MNHEY and SVGAGI. CDR3 region: CASSTPGLAFEQFF. The CDR3 nucleotides read TGTGCCAGCAGTACCCCGGGACTAGCGTTTGAGCAGTTCTTC.

The V and J genes are TRBV6-5 and TRBJ1-2; TRBD1 agrees at 9 bases. V shed 5 bases, J shed 4 bases, and the junction held 8 bases outside the gene matches. The CDR3 runs 15 residues. Per the germline V gene, CDR1 is MNHEY and CDR2 is SVGAGI. The CDR3 region is CASSPGTGKIYGYTF. Here the CDR3 DNA reads TGTGCCAGCAGTCCCGGGACAGGGAAAATCTATGGCTACACCTTC.

V and J are TRBV19 and TRBJ2-3; D ambiguous. This CDR3 is 14 amino acids long. Trimming removed 6 bases at V and 3 bases at J, with 13 bases between. The germline CDR1 and CDR2 sequences are LNHDA and SQIVND (reference sequence). CDR3 sequence (DNA): TGTGCCAGTAGGCAAACCTTTGGAACAGATACGCAGTATTTT. It yields the protein CASRQTFGTDTQYF.

The chain employs TRBV2 and TRBJ2-3, with 8 bases lining up with TRBD2. Germline V gene lookup returns CDR1 SNHLY and CDR2 FYNNEI. With V trimmed by 6 bases and J by 3 bases, 5 bases remained unmatched. The CDR3 contains 14 residues. The CDR3 here is CASSWGLGTDTQYF. The CDR3 DNA is TGTGCCAGCAGCTGGGGACTAGGAACAGATACGCAGTATTTT.

This clone is hyperexpanded (1% or more) by share. The J gene is TRBJ1-2, the V gene TRBV6-4; 7 nucleotides align to TRBD1. The J segment lost 1 base and the V segment lost 4 bases, leaving 18 bases of the junction unmatched. The CDR3 is made up of 19 amino acids. Germline lookup yields CDR1 MRHNA and CDR2 SNTAGT. The DNA for the CDR3 is TGTGCCAGCAGTGTCCTGAGCGGGGACAGACCGTCCGTTAACTATGGCTACACCTTC. Amino acids: CASSVLSGDRPSVNYGYTF.

The CDR3 DNA reads as TGTGCCAGCAGCGCCGGGACAGTGTCCCAGCATTTT. It yields the protein CASSAGTVSQHF. V gene TRBV2 combines with J gene TRBJ1-5; TRBD1 matches 7 bases. V lost 6 bases to trimming and J lost 11 bases; unmatched junction nucleotides: 7. Germline V gene sequence: CDR1 SNHLY, CDR2 FYNNEI. This CDR3 has 12 residues.

The genes are TRBV19 and TRBJ2-7; 10 bases fit TRBD1. CDR1 is LNHDA and CDR2 is SQIVND in the germline V gene (reference sequence). The CDR3 spans 15 residues. Trimming took 5 bases from V and 1 from J; bases not matched to a gene: 5. CDR3 DNA sequence: TGTGCCAGTAGTGGACCGGGACAGGGGTCCTACGAGCAGTACTTC. It translates to CASSGPGQGSYEQYF. The full variable domain, its missing parts supplied by reference TRBV19 and TRBJ2-7, is DGGITQSPKYLFRKEGQNVTLSCEQNLNHDAMYWYRQDPGQGLRLIYYSQIVNDFQKGDIAEGYSVSREKKESFPLTVTSAQKNPTAFYLCASSGPGQGSYEQYFGPGTRLTVT.

This clone was observed a handful of times. As DNA, the CDR3 is TGCAGCGCCGCGGACCCCCGTACGACTGAAGCTTTCTTT. Translated: CSAADPRTTEAFF. This chain connects TRBV29-1 to TRBJ1-1; D gene uncertain. Per the germline V gene, CDR1 is SQVTM and CDR2 is ANQGSEA. Between the trimmed V and J ends, which lost 7 bases and 5 bases, there was a span of 17 bases. The length of the CDR3 is 13 residues. The full variable domain, completed using reference TRBV29-1 and TRBJ1-1, is SAVISQKPSRDICQRGTSLTIQCQVDSQVTMMFWYRQQPGQSLTLIATANQGSEATYESGFVIDKFPISRPNLTFSTLTVSNMSPEDSSIYLCSAADPRTTEAFFGQGTRLTVV.

This clone came up a few times. The gene calls are TRBV4-3 and TRBJ1-3; 9 bases match TRBD1. V dropped 1 base and J dropped 2; count of bases not matched to a gene: 3. Germline CDR1 and CDR2: LGHNA and YSLEER. The CDR3 totals 16 residues. CDR3 amino acids: CASSQGGQGAGNTIYF. The CDR3 nucleotides are TGCGCCAGCAGCCAAGGGGGACAGGGTGCTGGAAACACCATATATTTT.

This clone was counted a single time. The chain links TRBV19 to TRBJ2-1, with 9 bases fitting TRBD1. V lost 3 bases, J lost 8 bases, and 8 bases stayed unmatched. The CDR3 extends over 15 amino acids. Germline V gene lookup returns CDR1 LNHDA and CDR2 SQIVND (reference sequence). CDR3: CASSIRDRAPHEQFF. CDR3 DNA sequence: TGTGCCAGTAGTATTAGGGACAGGGCCCCCCATGAGCAGTTCTTC.

This chain uses TRBV6-4 with TRBJ1-2; TRBD1 aligns across 12 bases. The CDR3 covers 15 residues. Germline trimming cut 4 bases from V and 7 bases from J; bases unmatched to any gene: 7. CDR1 and CDR2 from the germline V gene are MRHNA and SNTAGT. The CDR3 sequence is CASSGPGQGAGGYTF. The CDR3 nucleotides read TGTGCCAGCAGTGGTCCGGGACAGGGGGCAGGTGGCTACACCTTC.

The chain links TRBV19 to TRBJ2-1; D gene uncertain. CDR1 and CDR2 from the germline V gene are LNHDA and SQIVND (reference sequence). V was trimmed by 3 bases and J by 8 bases, leaving 8 bases between them. This CDR3 has 12 residues. In nucleotides, the CDR3 is TGTGCCAGTAGTATCTGGCGAGATGAGCAGTTCTTC. This translates into CASSIWRDEQFF.

The chain carries TRBV5-5 and TRBJ2-7, with TRBD1 matching over 8 bases. Germline lookup yields CDR1 SGHKS and CDR2 YYEKEE (reference sequence). The V gene end was trimmed by 4 bases and the J gene end by 2 bases; junction bases not matched to a gene: 2. This CDR3 spans 13 amino acids. CDR3 DNA sequence: TGTGCCAGCAGCCCGGACAGGGCCTACGAGCAGTACTTC. Translated: CASSPDRAYEQYF.

The rearrangement uses TRBV11-3 and TRBJ1-5, with 8 bases aligning to TRBD1. Germline V lookup: CDR1 SGHNT, CDR2 YENEEA. The V segment lost 7 bases and the J segment 8 bases; nucleotides outside the gene matches: 13. The CDR3 length is 15 residues. In DNA, the CDR3 is TGTGCCAGCAACAGCGGACAGGGCGCTTCAGAGCCCCAGCATTTT. Its translation is CASNSGQGASEPQHF.

The chain combines TRBV28 with TRBJ2-7; the match to TRBD2 covers 12 bases. The CDR3 covers 15 residues. Germline V lookup: CDR1 MDHEN, CDR2 SYDVKM. V was pared by 5 bases and J by 2 bases, with 4 bases of the junction left unmatched. The CDR3 DNA sequence: TGTGCCAGCAGTCGGACTAGCGGGAATACCTACGAGCAGTACTTC. Its translation: CASSRTSGNTYEQYF.

In this sample, this clone is large. One end of the junction varies from germline; a read error may be responsible. The rearrangement uses TRBV5-4 and TRBJ2-3; TRBD2 matches at 9 bases. Germline V lookup: CDR1 SGHNT, CDR2 YYREEE (reference sequence). CDR3 length: 14 amino acids. The CDR3 DNA reads TGTGCCAGCAGCGGCGGGACTAGCATAGATACGCAGTATTTT. It specifies CASSGGTSIDTQYF.

The count of this clone is one. The rearrangement joins TRBV6-5 to TRBJ2-3; 7 bases match TRBD2. CDR3 length equals 15 residues. The junction had 6 bases not matched to a gene; V was cut back by 5 bases and J by 1 base. From germline, CDR1 is MNHEY and CDR2 SVGAGI. CDR3 DNA sequence: TGTGCCAGCAGTCTCCTCGCGGGGGGCACAGATACGCAGTATTTT. It codes for CASSLLAGGTDTQYF.

V usage is TRBV7-2 and J usage is TRBJ1-2; D not resolved. From germline, CDR1 is SGHTA and CDR2 FQGNSA. The CDR3 has 14 amino acids. V was trimmed by 5 bases and J by 4 bases, leaving 14 bases between them. The chain's CDR3 is CASSPDPGRYGYTF. In DNA form, the CDR3 reads TGTGCCAGCAGCCCCGATCCGGGCCGCTATGGCTACACCTTC. The full variable domain, in which reference TRBV7-2 and TRBJ1-2 provide the parts outside the CDR3, is GAGVSQSPSNKVTEKGKDVELRCDPISGHTALYWYRQSLGQGLEFLIYFQGNSAPDKSGLPSDRFSAERTGGSVSTLTIQRTQQEDSAVYLCASSPDPGRYGYTFGSGTRLTVV.

In its sample, this clone was seen a few times. V is TRBV19 and J is TRBJ2-2; D tentatively reads TRBD1 or TRBD2 (5 bases each). The CDR3 loop spans 14 amino acids. Between the trimmed V and J ends, which lost 6 bases and 0 bases, there was a span of 8 bases. Germline CDR1 LNHDA, CDR2 SQIVND (reference sequence). This CDR3 reads CASRMGANTGELFF. CDR3 sequence (DNA): TGTGCCAGTAGAATGGGGGCGAACACCGGGGAGCTGTTTTTT.

This clone was seen a handful of times. V is TRBV7-2 and J is TRBJ1-1; 9 nucleotides match TRBD1. Germline lookup yields CDR1 SGHTA and CDR2 FQGNSA. V shed 5 bases, J shed 11 bases, and the junction held 9 bases outside the gene matches. There are 13 residues in the CDR3. CDR3 amino acids: CASSPGQGQDAFF. CDR3 in DNA: TGTGCCAGCAGCCCAGGACAGGGGCAGGATGCTTTCTTT.

This clone appeared a few times. This rearrangement joins TRBV4-2 to TRBJ2-5; D ambiguous. The V end was cut by 2 bases, the J end by 1 base, with 11 bases between. This CDR3 has 15 amino acids. Germline V lookup: CDR1 LGHNA, CDR2 YNFKEQ. In DNA form, the CDR3 reads TGTGCCAGCAGCCAAACCCGTACCAGCCAAGAGACCCAGTACTTC. Amino acids: CASSQTRTSQETQYF.

This clone was counted a few times. The CDR3 nucleotides read TGTGCCAGCAGCTTAGACGTAGATACGCAGTATTTT. As protein: CASSLDVDTQYF. The chain recombines TRBV2 with TRBJ2-3, with D uncertain. The germline V gene encodes CDR1 SNHLY and CDR2 FYNNEI. V dropped 6 bases and J dropped 5 bases, with 9 bases sitting between them. The CDR3 runs to 12 residues.